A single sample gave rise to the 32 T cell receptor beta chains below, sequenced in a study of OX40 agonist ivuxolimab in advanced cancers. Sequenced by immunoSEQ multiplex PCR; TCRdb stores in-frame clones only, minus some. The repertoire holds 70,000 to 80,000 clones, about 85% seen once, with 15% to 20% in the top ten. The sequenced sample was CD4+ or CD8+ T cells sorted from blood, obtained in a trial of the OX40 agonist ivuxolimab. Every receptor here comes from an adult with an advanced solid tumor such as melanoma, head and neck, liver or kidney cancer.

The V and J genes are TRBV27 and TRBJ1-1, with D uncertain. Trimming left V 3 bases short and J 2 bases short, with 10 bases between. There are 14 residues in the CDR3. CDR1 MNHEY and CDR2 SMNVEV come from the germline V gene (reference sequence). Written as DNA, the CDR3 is TGTGCCAGCAGTTTTTTCGGGATAAACACTGAAGCTTTCTTT. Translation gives CASSFFGINTEAFF.

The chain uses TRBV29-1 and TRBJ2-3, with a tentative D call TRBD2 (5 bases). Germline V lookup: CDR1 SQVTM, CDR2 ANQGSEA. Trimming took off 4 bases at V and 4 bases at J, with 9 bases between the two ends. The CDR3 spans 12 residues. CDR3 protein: CSVARVADTQYF. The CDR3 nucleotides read TGCAGCGTTGCGAGGGTGGCAGATACGCAGTATTTT.

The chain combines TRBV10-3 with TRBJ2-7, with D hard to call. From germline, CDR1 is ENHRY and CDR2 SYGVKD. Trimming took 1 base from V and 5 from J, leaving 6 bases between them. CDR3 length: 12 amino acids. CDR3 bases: TGTGCCATCAGTGAGTACGGTAACGAGCAGTACTTC. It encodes CAISEYGNEQYF.

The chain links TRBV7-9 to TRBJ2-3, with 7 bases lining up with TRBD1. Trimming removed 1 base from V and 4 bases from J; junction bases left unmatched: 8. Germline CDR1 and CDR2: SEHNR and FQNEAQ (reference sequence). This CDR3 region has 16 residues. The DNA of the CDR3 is TGTGCCAGCAGCTTAGGGACAGGCACGCGCCCAGATACGCAGTATTTT. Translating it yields CASSLGTGTRPDTQYF.

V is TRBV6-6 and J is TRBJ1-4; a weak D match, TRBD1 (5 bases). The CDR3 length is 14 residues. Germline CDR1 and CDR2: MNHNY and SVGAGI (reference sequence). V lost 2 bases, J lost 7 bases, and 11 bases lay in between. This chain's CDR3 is CASSYAGRGEKLFF. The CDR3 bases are TGTGCCAGCAGTTACGCAGGGAGAGGTGAAAAACTGTTTTTT.

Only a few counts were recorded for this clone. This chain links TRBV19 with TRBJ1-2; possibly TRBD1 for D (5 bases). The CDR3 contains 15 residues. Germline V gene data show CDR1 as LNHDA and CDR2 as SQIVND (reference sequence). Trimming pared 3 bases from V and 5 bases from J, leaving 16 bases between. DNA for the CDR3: TGTGCCAGTAGTATGAGAGGGGCCTTAGGGTATGGCTACACCTTC. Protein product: CASSMRGALGYGYTF.

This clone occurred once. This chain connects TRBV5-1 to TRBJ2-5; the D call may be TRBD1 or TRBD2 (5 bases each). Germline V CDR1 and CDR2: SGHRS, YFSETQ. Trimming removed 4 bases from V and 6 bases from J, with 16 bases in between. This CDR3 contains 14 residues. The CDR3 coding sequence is TGCGCCAGCAGCATCGGGACGGCCGACCAGACCCAGTACTTC. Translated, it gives CASSIGTADQTQYF.

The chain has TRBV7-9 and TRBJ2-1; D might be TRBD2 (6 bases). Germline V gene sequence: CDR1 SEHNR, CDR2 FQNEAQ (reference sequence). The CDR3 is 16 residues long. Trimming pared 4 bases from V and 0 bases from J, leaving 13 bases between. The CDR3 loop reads CASSSSIGSSYNEQFF. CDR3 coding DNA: TGTGCCAGCAGCTCCTCGATCGGGAGCTCCTACAATGAGCAGTTCTTC.

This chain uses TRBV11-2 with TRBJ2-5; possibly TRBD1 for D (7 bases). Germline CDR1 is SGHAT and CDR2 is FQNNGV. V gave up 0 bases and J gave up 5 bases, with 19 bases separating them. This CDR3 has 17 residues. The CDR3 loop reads CASSLDRAGGFRETQYF. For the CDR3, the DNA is TGTGCCAGCAGCTTAGATAGGGCAGGGGGGTTTCGGGAGACCCAGTACTTC.

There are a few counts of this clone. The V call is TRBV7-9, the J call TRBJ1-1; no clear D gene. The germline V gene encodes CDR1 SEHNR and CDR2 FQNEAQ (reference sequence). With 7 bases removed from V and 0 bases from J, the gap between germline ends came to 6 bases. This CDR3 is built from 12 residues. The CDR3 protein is CASTRVNTEAFF. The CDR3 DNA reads TGTGCCAGCACAAGGGTGAACACTGAAGCTTTCTTT.

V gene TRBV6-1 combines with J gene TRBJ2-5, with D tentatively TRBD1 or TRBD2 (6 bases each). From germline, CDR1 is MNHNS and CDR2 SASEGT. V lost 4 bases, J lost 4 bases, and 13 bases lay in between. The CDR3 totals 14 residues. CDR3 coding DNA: TGTGCCAGCAGTGTATCACAGGGAGGAGAGACCCAGTACTTC. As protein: CASSVSQGGETQYF.

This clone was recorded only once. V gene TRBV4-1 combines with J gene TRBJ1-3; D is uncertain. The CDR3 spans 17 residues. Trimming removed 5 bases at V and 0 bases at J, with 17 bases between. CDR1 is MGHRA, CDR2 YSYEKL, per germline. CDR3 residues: CASSKRGRGTSGNTIYF. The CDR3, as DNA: TGCGCCAGCAGCAAAAGAGGTCGGGGTACCTCTGGAAACACCATATATTTT.

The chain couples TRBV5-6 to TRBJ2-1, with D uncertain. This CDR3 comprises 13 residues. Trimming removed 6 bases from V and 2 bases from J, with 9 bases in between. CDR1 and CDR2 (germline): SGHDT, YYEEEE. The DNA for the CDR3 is TGTGCCAGCAACTTTCTAGCCTACAATGAGCAGTTCTTC. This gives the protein CASNFLAYNEQFF.

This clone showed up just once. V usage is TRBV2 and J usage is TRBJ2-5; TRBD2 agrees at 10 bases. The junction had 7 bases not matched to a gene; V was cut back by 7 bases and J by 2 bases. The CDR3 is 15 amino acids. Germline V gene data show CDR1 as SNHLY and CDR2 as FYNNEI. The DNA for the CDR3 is TGTGCCAGCACCCGGACTAGCGGACCTCAAGAGACCCAGTACTTC. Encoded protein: CASTRTSGPQETQYF.

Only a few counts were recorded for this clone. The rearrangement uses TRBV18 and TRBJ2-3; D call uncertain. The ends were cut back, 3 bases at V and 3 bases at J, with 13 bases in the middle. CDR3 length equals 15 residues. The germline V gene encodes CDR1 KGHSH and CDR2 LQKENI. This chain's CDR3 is CASSPPILKTDTQYF. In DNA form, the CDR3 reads TGTGCCAGCTCACCGCCTATACTGAAGACAGATACGCAGTATTTT.

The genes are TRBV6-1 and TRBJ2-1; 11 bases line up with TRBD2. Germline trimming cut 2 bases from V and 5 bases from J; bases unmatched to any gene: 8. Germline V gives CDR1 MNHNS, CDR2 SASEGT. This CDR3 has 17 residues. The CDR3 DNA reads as TGTGCCAGCAGTGAATCTCCGGGACTAGCGGATAACAATGAGCAGTTCTTC. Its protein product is CASSESPGLADNNEQFF.

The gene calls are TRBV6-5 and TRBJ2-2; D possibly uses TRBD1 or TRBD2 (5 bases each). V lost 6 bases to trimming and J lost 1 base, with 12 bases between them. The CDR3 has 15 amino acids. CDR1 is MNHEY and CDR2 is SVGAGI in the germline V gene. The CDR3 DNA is TGTGCCAGCAGGCGTCGTGGGGGGAACACCGGGGAGCTGTTTTTT. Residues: CASRRRGGNTGELFF.

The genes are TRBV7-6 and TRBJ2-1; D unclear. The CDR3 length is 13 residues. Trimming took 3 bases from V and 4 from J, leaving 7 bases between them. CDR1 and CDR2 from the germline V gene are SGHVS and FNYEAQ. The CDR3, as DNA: TGTGCCAGCAGCTTCGACGGGTACAATGAGCAGTTCTTC. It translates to CASSFDGYNEQFF.

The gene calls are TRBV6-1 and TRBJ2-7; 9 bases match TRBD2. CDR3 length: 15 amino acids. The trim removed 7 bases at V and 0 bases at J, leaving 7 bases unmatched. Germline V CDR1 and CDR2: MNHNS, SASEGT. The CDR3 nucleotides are TGTGCCAGCACCCCCGTTAGCGGGGGCTCCTACGAGCAGTACTTC. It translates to CASTPVSGGSYEQYF.

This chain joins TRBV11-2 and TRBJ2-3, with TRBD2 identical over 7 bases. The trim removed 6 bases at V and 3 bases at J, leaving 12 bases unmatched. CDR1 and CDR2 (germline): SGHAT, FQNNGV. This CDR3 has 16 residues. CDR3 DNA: TGTGCCAGCAGTCTATCGGGCGGGAGAGGAACAGATACGCAGTATTTT. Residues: CASSLSGGRGTDTQYF.

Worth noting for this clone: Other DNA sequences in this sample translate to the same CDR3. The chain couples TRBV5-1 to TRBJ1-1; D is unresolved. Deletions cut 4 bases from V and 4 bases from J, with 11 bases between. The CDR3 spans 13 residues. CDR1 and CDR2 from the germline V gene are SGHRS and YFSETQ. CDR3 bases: TGCGCCAGCAGCCTGCGGGGTGGCACTGAAGCTTTCTTT. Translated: CASSLRGGTEAFF.

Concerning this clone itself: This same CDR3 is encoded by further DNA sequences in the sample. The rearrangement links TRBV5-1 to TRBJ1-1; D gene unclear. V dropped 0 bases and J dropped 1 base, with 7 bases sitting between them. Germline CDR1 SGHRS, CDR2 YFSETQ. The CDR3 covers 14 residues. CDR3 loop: CASSLGQRNTEAFF. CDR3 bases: TGCGCCAGCAGCTTGGGGCAAAGGAACACTGAAGCTTTCTTT. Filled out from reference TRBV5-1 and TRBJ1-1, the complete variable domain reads KAGVTQTPRYLIKTRGQQVTLSCSPISGHRSVSWYQQTPGQGLQFLFEYFSETQRNKGNFPGRFSGRQFSNSRSEMNVSTLELGDSALYLCASSLGQRNTEAFFGQGTRLTVV.

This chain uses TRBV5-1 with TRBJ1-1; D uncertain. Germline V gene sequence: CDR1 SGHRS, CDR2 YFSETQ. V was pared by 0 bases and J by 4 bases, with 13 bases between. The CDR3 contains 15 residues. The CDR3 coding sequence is TGCGCCAGCAGCTTGGGGAGGGAATCGCGCACTGAAGCTTTCTTT. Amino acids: CASSLGRESRTEAFF.

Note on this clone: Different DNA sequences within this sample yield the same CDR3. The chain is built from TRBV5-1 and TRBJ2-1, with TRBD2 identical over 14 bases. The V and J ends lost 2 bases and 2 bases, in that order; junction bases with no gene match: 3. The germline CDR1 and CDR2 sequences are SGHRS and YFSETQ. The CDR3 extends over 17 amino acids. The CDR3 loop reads CASSLGTSGRAYNEQFF. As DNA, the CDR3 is TGCGCCAGCAGCTTAGGGACTAGCGGGAGAGCCTACAATGAGCAGTTCTTC.

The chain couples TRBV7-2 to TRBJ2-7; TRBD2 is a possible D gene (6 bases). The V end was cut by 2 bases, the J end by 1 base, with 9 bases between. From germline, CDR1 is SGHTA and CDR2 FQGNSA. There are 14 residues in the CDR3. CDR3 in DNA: TGTGCCAGCAGCTTATCCGGGAGATCCTACGAGCAGTACTTC. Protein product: CASSLSGRSYEQYF. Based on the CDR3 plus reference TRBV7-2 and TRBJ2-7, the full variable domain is GAGVSQSPSNKVTEKGKDVELRCDPISGHTALYWYRQSLGQGLEFLIYFQGNSAPDKSGLPSDRFSAERTGGSVSTLTIQRTQQEDSAVYLCASSLSGRSYEQYFGPGTRLTVT.

This CDR3 reads CAVRLAVDQPQHF. In DNA form, the CDR3 reads TGTGCCGTCCGATTGGCGGTAGATCAGCCCCAGCATTTT. This chain uses TRBV6-1 with TRBJ1-5; D gene unclear. Germline-derived CDR1 and CDR2 are MNHNS and SASEGT. Trimming cost V 11 bases and J 5 bases, with 16 bases left between them. This CDR3 comprises 13 residues.

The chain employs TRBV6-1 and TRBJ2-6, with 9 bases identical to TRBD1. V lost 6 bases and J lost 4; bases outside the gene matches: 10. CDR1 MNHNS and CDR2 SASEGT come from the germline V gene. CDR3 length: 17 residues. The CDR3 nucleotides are TGTGCCAGCAGGGAATCCGGGACAGGGACCGGGGCCAACGTCCTGACTTTC. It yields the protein CASRESGTGTGANVLTF.

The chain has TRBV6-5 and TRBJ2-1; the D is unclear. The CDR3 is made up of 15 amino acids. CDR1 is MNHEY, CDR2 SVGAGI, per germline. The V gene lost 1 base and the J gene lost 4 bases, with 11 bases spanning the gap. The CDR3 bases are TGTGCCAGCAGTTACTACGGGCCCGATTACAATGAGCAGTTCTTC. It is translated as CASSYYGPDYNEQFF.

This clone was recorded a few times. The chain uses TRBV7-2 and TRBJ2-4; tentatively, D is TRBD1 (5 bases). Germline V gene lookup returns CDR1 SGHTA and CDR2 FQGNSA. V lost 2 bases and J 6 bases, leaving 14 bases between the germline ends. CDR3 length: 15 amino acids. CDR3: CASSLTDNRLNIQYF. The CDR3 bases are TGTGCCAGCAGCTTAACGGACAATCGTTTAAACATTCAGTACTTC.

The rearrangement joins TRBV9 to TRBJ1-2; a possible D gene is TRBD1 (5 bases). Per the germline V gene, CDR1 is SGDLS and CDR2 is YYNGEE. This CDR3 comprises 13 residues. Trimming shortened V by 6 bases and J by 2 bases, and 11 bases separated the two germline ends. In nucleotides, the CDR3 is TGTGCCAGCACCGCCAGGGCCAACTATGGCTACACCTTC. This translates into CASTARANYGYTF.

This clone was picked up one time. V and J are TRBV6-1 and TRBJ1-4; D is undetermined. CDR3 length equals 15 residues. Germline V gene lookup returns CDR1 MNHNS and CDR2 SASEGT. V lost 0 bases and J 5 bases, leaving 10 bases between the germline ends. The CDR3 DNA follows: TGTGCCAGCAGTGAAGCTTGGGGAAGAAATGAAAAACTGTTTTTT. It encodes CASSEAWGRNEKLFF.

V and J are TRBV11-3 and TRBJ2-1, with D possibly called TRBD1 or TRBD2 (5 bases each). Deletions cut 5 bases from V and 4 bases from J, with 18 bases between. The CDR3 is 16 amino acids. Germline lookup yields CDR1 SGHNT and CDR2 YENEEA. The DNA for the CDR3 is TGTGCCAGCAGCCCCCATTTGGGGCCGGGGTACAATGAGCAGTTCTTC. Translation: CASSPHLGPGYNEQFF.